This record concerns one T cell receptor beta chain sequence. Its antigen is undetermined. The method was immunoSEQ multiplex PCR; TCRdb's version includes in-frame clones alone and lacks a portion of them. This table has hundreds of thousands of clones, approximately 92% appearing once. Naive CD8 isolation took CD45RO-negative cells positively selected for CCR7 and excluded terminally differentiated effector memory CD45RA+ cells. The study enrolled healthy HIV-negative adults without recent acute infections or vaccinations as donors. These data come from a study of shared clonotypes between healthy human individuals. On the study more broadly: Per donor, CD8 memory used one plate, CD8 naive used two, CD4 memory used three and CD4 naive used three.

Overall study findings and caveats: The donor pool, a small one, limited the genetic and exposure-history diversity represented. Naive CD4 clonotype sharing across several donors was 4% to 5%.

The sequence came from a young man in good health. Sequencing was carried out using naive CD8+ T cells sorted from blood.

This CDR3 is CSVYVLAGITNEQFF. CDR3 nucleotides: TGCAGCGTTTACGTTCTAGCGGGGATTACCAATGAGCAGTTCTTC. V gene TRBV29-1 combines with J gene TRBJ2-1, with TRBD2 identical over 9 bases. V shed 5 bases, J shed 6 bases, and the junction held 11 bases outside the gene matches. The CDR3 extends over 15 amino acids. Germline CDR1 is SQVTM and CDR2 is ANQGSEA.